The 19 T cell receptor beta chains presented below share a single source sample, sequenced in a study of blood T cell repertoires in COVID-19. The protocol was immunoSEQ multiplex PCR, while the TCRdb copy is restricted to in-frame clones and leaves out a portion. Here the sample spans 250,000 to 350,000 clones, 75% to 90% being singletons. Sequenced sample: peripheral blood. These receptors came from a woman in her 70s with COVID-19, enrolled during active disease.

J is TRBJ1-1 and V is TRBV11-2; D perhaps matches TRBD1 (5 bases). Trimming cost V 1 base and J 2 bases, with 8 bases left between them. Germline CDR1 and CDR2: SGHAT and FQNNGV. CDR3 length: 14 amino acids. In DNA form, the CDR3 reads TGTGCCAGCAGCTTAGTGGGGGGAAACACTGAAGCTTTCTTT. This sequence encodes CASSLVGGNTEAFF.

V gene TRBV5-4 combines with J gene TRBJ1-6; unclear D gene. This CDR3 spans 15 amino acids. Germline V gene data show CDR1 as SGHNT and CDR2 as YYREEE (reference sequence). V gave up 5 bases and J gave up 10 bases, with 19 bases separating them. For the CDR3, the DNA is TGTGCCAGCAGTTACCATTTTGGCGGGGAATCACCCCTCCACTTT. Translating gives CASSYHFGGESPLHF.

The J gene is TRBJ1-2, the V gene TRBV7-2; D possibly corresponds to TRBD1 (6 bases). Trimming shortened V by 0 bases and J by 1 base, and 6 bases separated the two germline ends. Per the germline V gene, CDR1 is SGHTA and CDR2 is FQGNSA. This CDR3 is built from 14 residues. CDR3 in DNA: TGTGCCAGCAGCTTAGCCAGGGGTAACTATGGCTACACCTTC. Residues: CASSLARGNYGYTF.

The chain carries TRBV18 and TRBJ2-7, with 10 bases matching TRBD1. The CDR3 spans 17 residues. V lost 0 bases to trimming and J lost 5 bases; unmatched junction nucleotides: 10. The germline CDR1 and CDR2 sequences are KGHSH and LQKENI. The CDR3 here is CASSPPLLRQGADEQYF. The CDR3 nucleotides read TGTGCCAGCTCACCACCGCTTCTAAGACAGGGGGCAGACGAGCAGTACTTC.

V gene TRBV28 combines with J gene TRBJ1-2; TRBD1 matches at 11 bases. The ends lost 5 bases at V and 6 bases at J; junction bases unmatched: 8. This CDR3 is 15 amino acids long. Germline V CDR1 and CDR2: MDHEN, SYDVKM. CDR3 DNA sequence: TGTGCCAGCAGTCCGTGGGACAGGGGGTTTAATGGCTACACCTTC. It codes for CASSPWDRGFNGYTF.

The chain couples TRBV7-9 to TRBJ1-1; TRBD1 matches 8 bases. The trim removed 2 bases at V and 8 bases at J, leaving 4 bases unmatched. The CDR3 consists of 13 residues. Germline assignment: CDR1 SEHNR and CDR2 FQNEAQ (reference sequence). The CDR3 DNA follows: TGTGCCAGCAGCTTAATTGGGGACAGGGAAGCTTTCTTT. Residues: CASSLIGDREAFF.

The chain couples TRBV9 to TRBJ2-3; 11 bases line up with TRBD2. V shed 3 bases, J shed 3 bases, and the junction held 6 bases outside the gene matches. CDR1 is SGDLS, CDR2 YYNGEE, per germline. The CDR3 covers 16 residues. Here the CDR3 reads CASSGPSGGRTDTQYF. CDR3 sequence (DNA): TGTGCCAGCAGCGGCCCTAGCGGGGGGAGAACAGATACGCAGTATTTT.

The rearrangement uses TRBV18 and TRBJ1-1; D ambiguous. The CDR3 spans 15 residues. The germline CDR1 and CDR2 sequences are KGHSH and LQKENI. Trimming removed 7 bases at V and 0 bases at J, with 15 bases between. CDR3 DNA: TGTGCCAGCTTACCCGAGGAGAACATGAACACTGAAGCTTTCTTT. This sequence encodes CASLPEENMNTEAFF.

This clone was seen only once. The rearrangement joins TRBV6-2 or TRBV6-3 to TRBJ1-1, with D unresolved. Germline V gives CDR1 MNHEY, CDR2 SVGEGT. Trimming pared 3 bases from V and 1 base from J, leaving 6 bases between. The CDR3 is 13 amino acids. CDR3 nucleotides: TGTGCCAGCAGTTATACGGGGAACACTGAAGCTTTCTTT. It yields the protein CASSYTGNTEAFF.

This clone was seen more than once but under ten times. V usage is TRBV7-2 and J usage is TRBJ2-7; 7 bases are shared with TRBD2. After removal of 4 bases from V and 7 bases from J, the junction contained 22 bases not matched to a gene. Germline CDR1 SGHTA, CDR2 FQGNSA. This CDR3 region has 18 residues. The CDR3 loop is CASSSRNTGGGAYGEQYF. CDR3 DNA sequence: TGTGCCAGCAGCTCCCGTAATACGGGCGGGGGAGCGTACGGGGAGCAGTACTTC.

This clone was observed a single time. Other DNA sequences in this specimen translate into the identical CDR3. The chain's CDR3 is CASSLGTAYEQYF. In nucleotides, the CDR3 is TGTGCCAGCAGCTTGGGGACAGCCTACGAGCAGTACTTC. The V call is TRBV7-2, the J call TRBJ2-7; 7 bases fit TRBD1. Germline CDR1 SGHTA, CDR2 FQGNSA. The CDR3 runs 13 residues. Losses at the gene ends were 3 bases for V and 2 bases for J; bases not matched to a gene: 1.

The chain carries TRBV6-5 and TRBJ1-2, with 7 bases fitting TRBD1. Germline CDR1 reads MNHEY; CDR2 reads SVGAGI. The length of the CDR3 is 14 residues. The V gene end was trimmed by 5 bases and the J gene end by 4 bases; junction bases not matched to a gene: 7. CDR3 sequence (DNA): TGTGCCAGCAGTCGGACAGGAGGGTCCTATGGCTACACCTTC. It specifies CASSRTGGSYGYTF.

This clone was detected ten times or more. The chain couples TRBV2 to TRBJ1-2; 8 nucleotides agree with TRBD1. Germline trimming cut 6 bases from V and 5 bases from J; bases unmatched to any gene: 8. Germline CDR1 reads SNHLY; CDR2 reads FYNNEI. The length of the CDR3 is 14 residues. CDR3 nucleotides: TGTGCCAGCAGCGACGAACAGGGGGGGTATGGCTACACCTTC. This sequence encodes CASSDEQGGYGYTF. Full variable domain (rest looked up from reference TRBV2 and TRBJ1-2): EPEVTQTPSHQVTQMGQEVILRCVPISNHLYFYWYRQILGQKVEFLVSFYNNEISEKSEIFDDQFSVERPDGSNFTLKIRSTKLEDSAMYFCASSDEQGGYGYTFGSGTRLTVV.

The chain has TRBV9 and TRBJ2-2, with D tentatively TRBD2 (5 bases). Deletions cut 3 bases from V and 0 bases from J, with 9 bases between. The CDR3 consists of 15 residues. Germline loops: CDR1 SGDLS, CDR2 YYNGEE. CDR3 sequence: CASSASGTNTGELFF. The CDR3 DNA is TGTGCCAGCAGCGCCAGCGGCACGAACACCGGGGAGCTGTTTTTT.

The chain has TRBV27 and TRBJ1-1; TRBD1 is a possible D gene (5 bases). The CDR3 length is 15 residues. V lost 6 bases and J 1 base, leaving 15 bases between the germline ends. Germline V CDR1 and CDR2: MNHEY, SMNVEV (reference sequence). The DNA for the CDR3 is TGTGCCAGCAGCCCCAGGGCAGGGTGGAACACTGAAGCTTTCTTT. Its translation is CASSPRAGWNTEAFF.

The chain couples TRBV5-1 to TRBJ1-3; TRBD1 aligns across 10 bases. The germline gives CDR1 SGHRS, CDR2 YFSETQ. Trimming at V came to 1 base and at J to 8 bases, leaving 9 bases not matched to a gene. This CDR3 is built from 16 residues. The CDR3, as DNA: TGCGCCAGCAGCTTGACCAGACAGGGGGCCATGTACACCATATATTTT. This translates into CASSLTRQGAMYTIYF.

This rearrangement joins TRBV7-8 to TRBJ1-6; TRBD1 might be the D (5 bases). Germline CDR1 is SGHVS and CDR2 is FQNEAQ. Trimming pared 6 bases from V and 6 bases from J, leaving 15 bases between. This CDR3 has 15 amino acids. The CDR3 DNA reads TGTGCCAGCAGGGCACCCTCGACAGCTAATTCACCCCTCCACTTT. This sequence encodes CASRAPSTANSPLHF.

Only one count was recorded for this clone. Written as DNA, the CDR3 is TGTGCCAGCAGCCCTACAGGAATGAACACTGAAGCTTTCTTT. The encoded protein is CASSPTGMNTEAFF. This chain connects TRBV6-2 or TRBV6-3 to TRBJ1-1; possible D gene TRBD1, 5 bases. The CDR3 totals 14 residues. Trimming removed 6 bases at V and 0 bases at J, with 11 bases between. Germline CDR1 MNHEY, CDR2 SVGEGT.

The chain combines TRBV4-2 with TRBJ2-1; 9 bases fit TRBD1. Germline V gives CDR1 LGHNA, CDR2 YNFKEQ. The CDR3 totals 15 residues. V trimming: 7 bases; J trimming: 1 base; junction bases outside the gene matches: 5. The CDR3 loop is CASTLDRGSYNEQFF. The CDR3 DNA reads TGTGCCAGCACCTTGGACAGGGGATCCTACAATGAGCAGTTCTTC.